This T cell receptor (beta chain) was documented in a study of read filtering for tumor transcriptome and immune sequencing (dated by TCRdb to 2019 to 2021). Study-level background: The cohort was composed of some 17 male and 14 female patients, with a mean age of about 68 years and an age range of roughly 45 to 80. Using the same bone marrow samples, the study ran both targeted immune repertoire sequencing and bulk whole-transcriptome sequencing and then compared the TCR repertoires from each method. By revised international staging, roughly 8 patients were R-ISS I, about 16 were R-ISS II and 7 were R-ISS III. After DNase treatment, whole-transcriptome libraries were prepared with the TruSeq RNA Access Library Prep Kit. A main aim was a read-filtering strategy for immune repertoire data, specifically whether clonotypes supported by a single read should be removed. Per sample, about 4.05 to 11 million TCR-region mapped reads were obtained with IR-seq, compared with only 85 to 1273 with RNA-seq. The investigation overall reported the following: Compared with RNA-seq, IR-seq captured clonotypes at much greater depth and more reliably, and a smaller IR-seq throughput was enough to identify most of the shared clonotypes. In IR-seq, single-read clonotypes were 80% to 90% of clonotypes but 3% to 4% of total reads; in RNA-seq they were 74.6% of clonotypes and less than 45% of reads. The correlation between IR-seq and RNA-seq shared clonotype proportions was increased by removal of single-read clonotypes. The sorted CD138-negative fraction was not purified T cells but a mixed bone marrow immune population.

The Immunoverse kit was used to build TCR libraries from 400 to 500 ng RNA, with molecular barcoded adaptors covering alpha/delta and beta/gamma chains. TCR library preparation was performed with the same RNA that was used for transcriptome sequencing. TCR libraries were sequenced on an Illumina HiSeq 4000 with 2 x 150 cycles. In the authors' own workflow: Using MiXCR, which included quality filtering and error correction, TCR reads were aligned to human V, D, J and C references and then assembled into CDR3 clonotypes. Clonotype counts and gene usage diversity were analyzed with the tcR package in R. Raw mapping reads were checked after the RNA-seq reads had been mapped by STAR aligner version 2.5.3a onto the human GRCh37 genome. To test the effect of sequencing depth on detected clonotypes, IR-seq fastq files were randomly downsampled using Seqtk 1.3. TCRdb reworked the public reads: Q25 trimming with fastp, MiXCR clone assembly, productive beta chains retained. Identical CDR3 proteins give one entry, which carries the most common genes and DNA. TCRdb, not the authors, supplied the V and J calls. This sample lists 85,000 to 100,000 distinct CDR3 sequences; roughly 21% were detected once. The ten top clones hold roughly an eighth of the sample.

Bone marrow was sampled from every patient at the time of active disease. Ficoll-Hypaque density gradient centrifugation was used to isolate bone marrow mononuclear cells. To remove myeloma plasma cells, the cells were labeled with CD138 magnetic microbeads on a MACS separator, and CD138-negative cells were then collected by negative selection. Purity of the isolated cells was checked by flow cytometry on an Attune NxT using CD138 antibodies. TRIzol reagent was used to extract total RNA, and a NanoDrop spectrophotometer was used to quantify the extracted RNA. Paired RNA-seq and IR-seq were performed on each patient's CD138-negative bone marrow sample. From V the trimming removes 3 bases and from J it removes 1 base, while the gene matches leave 4 bases of the junction unaccounted for. The germline V gene sets CDR1 to KGHSH and CDR2 to LQKENI. Including the terminal cysteine and phenylalanine, the CDR3 comprises 16 residues. This entry keeps only the CDR3 DNA: 48 bases, framed from base 1.

Points on this clonotype: It lacks a known antigen. No qualities accompany the bases; no much larger clone lies one base away.

The source material was a population of CD138-negative cells sorted from bone marrow. The sample's cell subset or site label, in plain terms: bone marrow mononuclear cells depleted of CD138+ plasma/myeloma cells by negative magnetic selection. The rearrangement joined TRBV18 to TRBJ2-2; 8 bases in between match TRBD1. This clonotype was obtained from a donor aged 40 or over with multiple myeloma. The DNA is as follows: TGTGCCAGCTCACCGGCCGGGACAGGGAACACCGGGGAGCTGTTTTTT. It encodes CASSPAGTGNTGELFF.